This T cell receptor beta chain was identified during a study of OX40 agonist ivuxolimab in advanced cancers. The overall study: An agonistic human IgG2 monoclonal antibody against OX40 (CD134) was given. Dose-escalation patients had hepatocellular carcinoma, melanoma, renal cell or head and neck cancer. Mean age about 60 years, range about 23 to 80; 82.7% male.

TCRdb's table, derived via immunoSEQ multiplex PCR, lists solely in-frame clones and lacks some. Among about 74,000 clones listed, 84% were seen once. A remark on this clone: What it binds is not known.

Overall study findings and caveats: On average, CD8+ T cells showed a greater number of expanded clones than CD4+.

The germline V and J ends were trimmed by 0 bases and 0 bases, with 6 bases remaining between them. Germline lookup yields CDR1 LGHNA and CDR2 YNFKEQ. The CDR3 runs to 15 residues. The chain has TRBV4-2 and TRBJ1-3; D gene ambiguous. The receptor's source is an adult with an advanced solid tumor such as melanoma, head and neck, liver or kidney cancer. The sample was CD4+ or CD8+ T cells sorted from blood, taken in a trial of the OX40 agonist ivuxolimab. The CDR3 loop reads CASSQDGTSGNTIYF. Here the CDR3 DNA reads TGTGCCAGCAGCCAAGACGGTACCTCTGGAAACACCATATATTTT.